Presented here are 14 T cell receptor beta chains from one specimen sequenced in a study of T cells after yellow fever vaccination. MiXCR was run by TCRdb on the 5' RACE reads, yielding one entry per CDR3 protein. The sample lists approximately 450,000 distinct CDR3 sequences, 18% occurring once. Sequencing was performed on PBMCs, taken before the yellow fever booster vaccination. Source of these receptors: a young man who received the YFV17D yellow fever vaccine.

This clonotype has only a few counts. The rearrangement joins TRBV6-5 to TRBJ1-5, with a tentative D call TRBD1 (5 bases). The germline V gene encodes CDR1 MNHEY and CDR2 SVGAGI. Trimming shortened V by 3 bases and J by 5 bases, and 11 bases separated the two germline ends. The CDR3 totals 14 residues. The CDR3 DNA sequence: TGTGCCAGCAGTTATGTGGCGGGACATCAGCCCCAGCATTTT. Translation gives CASSYVAGHQPQHF.

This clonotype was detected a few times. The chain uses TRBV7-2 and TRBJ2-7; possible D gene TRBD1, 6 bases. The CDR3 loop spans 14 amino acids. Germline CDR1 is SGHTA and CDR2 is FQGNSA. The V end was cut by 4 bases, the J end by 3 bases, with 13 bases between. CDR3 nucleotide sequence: TGTGCCAGCAGCTCCCCGGGACAAGACTACGAGCAGTACTTC. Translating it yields CASSSPGQDYEQYF.

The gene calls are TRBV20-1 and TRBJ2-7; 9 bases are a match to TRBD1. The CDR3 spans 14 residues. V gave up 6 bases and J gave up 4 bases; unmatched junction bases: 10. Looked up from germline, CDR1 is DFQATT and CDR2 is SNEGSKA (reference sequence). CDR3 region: CSAEGTQGAYEQYF. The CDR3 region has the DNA TGCAGTGCAGAGGGGACACAGGGGGCGTACGAGCAGTACTTC.

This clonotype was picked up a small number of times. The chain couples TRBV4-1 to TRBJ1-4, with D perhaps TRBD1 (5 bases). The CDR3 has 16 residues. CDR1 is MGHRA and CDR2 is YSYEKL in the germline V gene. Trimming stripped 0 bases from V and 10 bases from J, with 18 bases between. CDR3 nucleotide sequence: TGCGCCAGCAGCCAAGATCGGGGGGATCGGTCGGGAAAACTGTTTTTT. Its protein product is CASSQDRGDRSGKLFF.

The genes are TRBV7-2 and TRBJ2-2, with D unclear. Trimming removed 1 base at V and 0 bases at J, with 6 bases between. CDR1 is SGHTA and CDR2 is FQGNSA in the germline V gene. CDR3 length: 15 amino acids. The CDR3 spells CASSLGIPNTGELFF. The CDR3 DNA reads TGTGCCAGCAGCTTAGGCATCCCGAACACCGGGGAGCTGTTTTTT.

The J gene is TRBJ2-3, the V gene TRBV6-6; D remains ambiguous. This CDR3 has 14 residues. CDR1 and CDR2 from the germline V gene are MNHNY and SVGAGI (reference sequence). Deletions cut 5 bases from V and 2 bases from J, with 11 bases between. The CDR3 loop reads CASSPITLTDTQYF. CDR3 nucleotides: TGTGCCAGCAGTCCGATTACCCTCACAGATACGCAGTATTTT.

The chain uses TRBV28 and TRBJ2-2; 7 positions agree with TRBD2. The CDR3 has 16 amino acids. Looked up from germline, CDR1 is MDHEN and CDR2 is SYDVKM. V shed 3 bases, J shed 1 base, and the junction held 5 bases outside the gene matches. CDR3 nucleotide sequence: TGTGCCAGCAGTTTCTGGGTAGCGGGGAACACCGGGGAGCTGTTTTTT. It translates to CASSFWVAGNTGELFF. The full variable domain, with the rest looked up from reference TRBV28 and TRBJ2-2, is DVKVTQSSRYLVKRTGEKVFLECVQDMDHENMFWYRQDPGLGLRLIYFSYDVKMKEKGDIPEGYSVSREKKERFSLILESASTNQTSMYLCASSFWVAGNTGELFFGEGSRLTVL.

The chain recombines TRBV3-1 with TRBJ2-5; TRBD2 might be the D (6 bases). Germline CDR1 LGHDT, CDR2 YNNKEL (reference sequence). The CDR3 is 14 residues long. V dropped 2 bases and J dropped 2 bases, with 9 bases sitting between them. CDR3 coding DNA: TGTGCCAGCAGCCAATTGGGGGGTCAAGAGACCCAGTACTTC. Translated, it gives CASSQLGGQETQYF.

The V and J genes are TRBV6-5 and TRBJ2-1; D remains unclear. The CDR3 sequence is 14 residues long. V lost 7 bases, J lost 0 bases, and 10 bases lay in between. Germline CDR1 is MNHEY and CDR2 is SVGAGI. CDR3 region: CASTDSGSYNEQFF. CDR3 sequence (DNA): TGTGCCAGCACCGACTCAGGCTCCTACAATGAGCAGTTCTTC.

The CDR3 DNA is TGTGCCAGCCTACACCGGGTTGGCACAGCCGATGGCTACACCTTC. It codes for CASLHRVGTADGYTF. The chain carries TRBV6-1 and TRBJ1-2; D remains unclear. Between the trimmed V and J ends, which lost 8 bases and 6 bases, there was a span of 22 bases. The germline V gene has CDR1 MNHNS and CDR2 SASEGT. The CDR3 spans 15 residues.

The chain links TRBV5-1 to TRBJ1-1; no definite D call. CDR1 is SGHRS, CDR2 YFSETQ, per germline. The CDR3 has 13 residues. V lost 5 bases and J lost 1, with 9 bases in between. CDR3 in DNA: TGCGCCAGCAGAATTGACTGGAACACTGAAGCTTTCTTT. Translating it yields CASRIDWNTEAFF.

The CDR3 region is CASSLASELGDSPLHF. In nucleotides, the CDR3 is TGTGCCAGCAGTTTAGCGTCCGAGCTAGGGGATTCACCCCTCCACTTT. The chain has TRBV12-3 or TRBV12-4 and TRBJ1-6, with D maybe TRBD1 (5 bases). V was trimmed by 0 bases and J by 8 bases, leaving 14 bases between them. The CDR3 covers 16 residues.

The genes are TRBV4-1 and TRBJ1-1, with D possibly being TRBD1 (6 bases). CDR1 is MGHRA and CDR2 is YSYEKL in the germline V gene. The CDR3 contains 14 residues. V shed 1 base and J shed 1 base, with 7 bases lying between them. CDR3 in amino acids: CASSQVTGNTEAFF. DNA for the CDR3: TGCGCCAGCAGCCAAGTGACAGGGAACACTGAAGCTTTCTTT.

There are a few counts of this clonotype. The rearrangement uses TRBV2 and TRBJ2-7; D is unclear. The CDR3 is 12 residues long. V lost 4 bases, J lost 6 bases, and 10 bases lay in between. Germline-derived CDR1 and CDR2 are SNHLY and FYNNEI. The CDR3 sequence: CASSVRVAEQYF. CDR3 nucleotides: TGTGCCAGCAGTGTAAGGGTAGCCGAGCAGTACTTC.